This is a list of T cell receptor beta chains from one sample in a study of vaccination and CD4 T cells after COVID-19. TCRdb re-derived calls from the PCR reads in MiXCR, one entry per CDR3 protein. The data hold about 15,000 distinct CDR3 sequences, with about 50% observed a single time. Their recognized antigens are unknown. The starting material was CD4+ T cells from blood, cultured in vitro, obtained about 7 months after SARS-CoV-2 vaccination. These receptors were obtained from a human donor who had recovered from COVID-19. Each CDR3 is given with its conserved first and last residue. Expanded clones get a size class; other rows say once, few or many, or leave the size out.

v_call	clone_size	cdr3_aa
TRBV6-5	-	CASSLDPGEEQYF
TRBV7-8	-	CASSLDPYNEQFF
TRBV20-1	few	CSAADDGSSYNSPLHF
TRBV7-2	-	CASSFDRRTGELFF
TRBV18	-	CASSPYSNRDTQYF
TRBV15	-	CATSRGGNGYTF
TRBV19	-	CASSIRAGGNQPQHF
TRBV28	-	CASSLLGIKNTEAFF
TRBV15	few	CATSRDYDSWTEAFF
TRBV7-2	few	CASSRDLYQETQYF
TRBV6-5	few	CASSSTPYMNTEAFF
TRBV27	-	CASSLTGFLDTQYF
TRBV7-9	-	CASSRTPQETQYF
TRBV20-1	-	CSASDGSYEQYF
TRBV20-1	-	CSAPRTSSVETQYF
TRBV20-1	-	CSASSGYFTDTQYF
TRBV6-1	-	CASSRKPGMQEAQYF
TRBV2	-	CASSRQGLNYGYTF
TRBV20-1	-	CSAGRTSGAGELFF
TRBV6-1	-	CASKEGLHRTDTQYF
TRBV7-2	-	CASSQTMSSYNSPLHF
TRBV6-1	-	CASSTSGGSNYGYTF
TRBV7-2	-	CASTSSTDTQYF
TRBV24-1	-	CATSESAGRADTQYF
TRBV6-5	few	CASSSGALGGYTF
TRBV21-1	-	CASVHGTDTQYF
TRBV7-3	few	CASSLQGVTEAFF
TRBV7-2	-	CASDPSGANVLTF
TRBV7-9	medium-sized	CASSLARDRGYTQYF
TRBV28	-	CASSSNPTAELPYNEQFF
TRBV5-8	-	CASSTGLVTNTGELFF
TRBV21-1	-	CASSKALRTGNQPQHF
TRBV19	-	CASLGQGAYEQYF
TRBV7-3	few	CASSQSSASETQYF
TRBV7-2	-	CASSPNKGGGYTF
TRBV6-5	-	CASSYLDRVETQYF
TRBV29-1	-	CSAAASGGQETQYF